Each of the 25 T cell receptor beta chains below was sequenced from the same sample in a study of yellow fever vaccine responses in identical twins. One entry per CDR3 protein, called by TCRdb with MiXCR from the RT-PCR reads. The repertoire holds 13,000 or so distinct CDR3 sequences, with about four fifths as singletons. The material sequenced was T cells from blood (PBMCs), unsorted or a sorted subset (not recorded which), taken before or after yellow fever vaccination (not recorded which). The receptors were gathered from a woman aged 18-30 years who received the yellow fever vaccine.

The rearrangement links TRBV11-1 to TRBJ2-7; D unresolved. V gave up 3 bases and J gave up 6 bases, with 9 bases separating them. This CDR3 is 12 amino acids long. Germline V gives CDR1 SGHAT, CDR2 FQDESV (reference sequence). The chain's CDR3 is CASSFRSGEQYF. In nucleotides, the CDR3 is TGTGCCAGCAGCTTTAGAAGTGGCGAGCAGTACTTC.

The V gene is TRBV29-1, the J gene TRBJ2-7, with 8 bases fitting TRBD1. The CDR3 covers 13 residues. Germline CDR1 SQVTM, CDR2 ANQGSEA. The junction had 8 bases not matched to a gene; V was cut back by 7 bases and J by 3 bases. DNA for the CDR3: TGCAGCGCCGAGACCGGGACAGGCTACGAGCAGTACTTC. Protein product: CSAETGTGYEQYF.

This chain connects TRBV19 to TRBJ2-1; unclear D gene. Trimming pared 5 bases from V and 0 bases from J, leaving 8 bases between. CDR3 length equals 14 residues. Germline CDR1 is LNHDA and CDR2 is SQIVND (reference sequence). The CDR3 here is CASSSRSSYNEQFF. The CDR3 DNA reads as TGTGCCAGTAGTTCCAGGAGCTCCTACAATGAGCAGTTCTTC.

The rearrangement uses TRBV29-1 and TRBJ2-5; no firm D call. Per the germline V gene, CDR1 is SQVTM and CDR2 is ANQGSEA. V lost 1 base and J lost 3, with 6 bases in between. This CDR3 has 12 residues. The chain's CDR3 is CSVEGAEETQYF. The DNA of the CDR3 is TGCAGCGTTGAAGGCGCGGAAGAGACCCAGTACTTC.

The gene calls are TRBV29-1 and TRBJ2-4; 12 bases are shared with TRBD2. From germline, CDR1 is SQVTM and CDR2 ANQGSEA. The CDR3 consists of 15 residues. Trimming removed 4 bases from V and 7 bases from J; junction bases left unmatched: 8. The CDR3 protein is CSVGPTSGGPNIQYF. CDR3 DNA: TGCAGCGTTGGCCCGACTAGCGGGGGACCCAACATTCAGTACTTC.

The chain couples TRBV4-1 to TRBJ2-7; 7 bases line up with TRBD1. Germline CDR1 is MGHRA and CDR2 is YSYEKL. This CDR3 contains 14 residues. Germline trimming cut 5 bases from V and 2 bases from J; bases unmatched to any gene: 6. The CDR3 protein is CASSYRTGTYEQYF. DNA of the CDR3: TGCGCCAGCAGCTACCGGACAGGAACCTACGAGCAGTACTTC.

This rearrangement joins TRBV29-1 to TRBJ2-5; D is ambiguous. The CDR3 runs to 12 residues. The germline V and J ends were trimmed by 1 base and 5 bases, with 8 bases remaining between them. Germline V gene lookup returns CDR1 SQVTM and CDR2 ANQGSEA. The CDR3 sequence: CSVEAGLETQYF. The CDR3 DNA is TGCAGCGTTGAAGCCGGGTTGGAGACCCAGTACTTC.

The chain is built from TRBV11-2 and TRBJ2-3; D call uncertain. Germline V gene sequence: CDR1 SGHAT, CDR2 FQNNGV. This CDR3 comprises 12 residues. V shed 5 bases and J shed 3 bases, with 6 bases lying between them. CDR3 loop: CASSRQTDTQYF. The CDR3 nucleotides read TGTGCCAGCAGCCGTCAAACAGATACGCAGTATTTT.

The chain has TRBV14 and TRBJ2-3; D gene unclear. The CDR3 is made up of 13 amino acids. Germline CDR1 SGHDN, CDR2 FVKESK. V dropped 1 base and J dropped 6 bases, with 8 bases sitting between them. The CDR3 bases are TGTGCCAGCAGCCAAGTATGGTCTGATACGCAGTATTTT. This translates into CASSQVWSDTQYF.

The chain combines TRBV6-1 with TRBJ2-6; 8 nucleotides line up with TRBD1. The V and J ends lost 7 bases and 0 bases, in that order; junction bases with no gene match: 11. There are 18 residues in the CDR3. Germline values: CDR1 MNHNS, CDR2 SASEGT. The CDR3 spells CASTPIQGAPSGANVLTF. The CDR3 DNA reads TGTGCCAGCACTCCAATTCAGGGGGCCCCCTCTGGGGCCAACGTCCTGACTTTC.

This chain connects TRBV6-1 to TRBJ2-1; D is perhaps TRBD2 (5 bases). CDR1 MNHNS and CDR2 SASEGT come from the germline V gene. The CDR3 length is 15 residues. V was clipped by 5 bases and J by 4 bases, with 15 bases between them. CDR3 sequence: CASSLKSSSYNEQFF. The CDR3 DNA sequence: TGTGCCAGCAGTCTAAAGTCTAGCAGTTACAATGAGCAGTTCTTC.

The CDR3 loop reads CASSLSRGADTQYF. The DNA of the CDR3 is TGTGCCAGCAGCTTAAGCAGGGGGGCGGATACGCAGTATTTT. The chain recombines TRBV7-2 with TRBJ2-3; the D gene is possibly TRBD1 (7 bases). There are 14 residues in the CDR3. Germline V gene data show CDR1 as SGHTA and CDR2 as FQGNSA. Between the trimmed V and J ends, which lost 2 bases and 6 bases, there was a span of 12 bases. Combining the CDR3 with reference TRBV7-2 and TRBJ2-3 gives the whole variable domain GAGVSQSPSNKVTEKGKDVELRCDPISGHTALYWYRQSLGQGLEFLIYFQGNSAPDKSGLPSDRFSAERTGGSVSTLTIQRTQQEDSAVYLCASSLSRGADTQYFGPGTRLTVL.

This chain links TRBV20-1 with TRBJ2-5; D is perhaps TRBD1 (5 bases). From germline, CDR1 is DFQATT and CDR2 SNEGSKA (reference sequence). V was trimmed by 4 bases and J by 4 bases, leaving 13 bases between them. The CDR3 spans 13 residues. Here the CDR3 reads CSAIGHDGETQYF. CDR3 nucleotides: TGCAGTGCTATAGGACACGACGGAGAGACCCAGTACTTC.

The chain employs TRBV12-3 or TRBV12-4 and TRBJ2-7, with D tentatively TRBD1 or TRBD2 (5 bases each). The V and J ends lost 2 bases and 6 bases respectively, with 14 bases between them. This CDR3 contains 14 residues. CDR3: CASSLRDVYLEQYF. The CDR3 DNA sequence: TGTGCCAGCAGTTTACGGGACGTCTACCTCGAGCAGTACTTC.

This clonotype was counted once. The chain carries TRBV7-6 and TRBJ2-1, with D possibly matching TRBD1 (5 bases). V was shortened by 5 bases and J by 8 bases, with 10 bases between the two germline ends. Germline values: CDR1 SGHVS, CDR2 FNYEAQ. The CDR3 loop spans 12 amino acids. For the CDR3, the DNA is TGTGCCAGCAGCCATCAGGGTGATGAGCAGTTCTTC. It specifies CASSHQGDEQFF.

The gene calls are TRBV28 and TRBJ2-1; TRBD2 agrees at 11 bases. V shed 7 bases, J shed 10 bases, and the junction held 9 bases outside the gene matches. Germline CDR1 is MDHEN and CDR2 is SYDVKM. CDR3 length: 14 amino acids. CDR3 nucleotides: TGTGCCAGCACCGGGACTAGCGGTTGGGGCGAGCAGTTCTTC. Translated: CASTGTSGWGEQFF.

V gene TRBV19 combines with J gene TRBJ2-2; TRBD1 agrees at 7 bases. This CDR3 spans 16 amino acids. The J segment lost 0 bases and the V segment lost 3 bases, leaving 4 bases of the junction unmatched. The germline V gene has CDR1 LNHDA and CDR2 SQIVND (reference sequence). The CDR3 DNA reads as TGTGCCAGTAGTATCCCGACAGGGCCGAACACCGGGGAGCTGTTTTTT. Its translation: CASSIPTGPNTGELFF.

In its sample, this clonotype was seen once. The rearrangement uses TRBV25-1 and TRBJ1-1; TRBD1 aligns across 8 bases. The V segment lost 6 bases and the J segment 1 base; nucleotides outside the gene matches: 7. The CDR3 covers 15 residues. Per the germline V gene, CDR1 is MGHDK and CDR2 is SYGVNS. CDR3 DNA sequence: TGTGCCAGCAGCCCTCACGGACAGGGGAACACTGAAGCTTTCTTT. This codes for CASSPHGQGNTEAFF.

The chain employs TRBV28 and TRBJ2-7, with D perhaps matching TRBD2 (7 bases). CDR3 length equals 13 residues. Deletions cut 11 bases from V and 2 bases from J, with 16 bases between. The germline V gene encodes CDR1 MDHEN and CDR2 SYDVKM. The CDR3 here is CAVGGGSAYEQYF. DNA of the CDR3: TGTGCCGTAGGGGGAGGGTCTGCCTACGAGCAGTACTTC. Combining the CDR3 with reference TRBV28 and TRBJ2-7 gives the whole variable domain DVKVTQSSRYLVKRTGEKVFLECVQDMDHENMFWYRQDPGLGLRLIYFSYDVKMKEKGDIPEGYSVSREKKERFSLILESASTNQTSMYLCAVGGGSAYEQYFGPGTRLTVT.

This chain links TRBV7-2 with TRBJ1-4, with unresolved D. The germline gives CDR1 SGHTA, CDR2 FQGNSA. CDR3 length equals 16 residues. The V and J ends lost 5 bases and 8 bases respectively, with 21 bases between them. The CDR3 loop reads CASSRAAPRQKEKLFF. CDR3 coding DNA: TGTGCCAGCAGCCGAGCGGCTCCTCGGCAAAAGGAAAAACTGTTTTTT.

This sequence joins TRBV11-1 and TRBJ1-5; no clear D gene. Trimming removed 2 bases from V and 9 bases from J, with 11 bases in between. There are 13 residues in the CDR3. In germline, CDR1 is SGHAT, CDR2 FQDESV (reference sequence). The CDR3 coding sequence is TGTGCCAGCAGCTTAACCCCTTCGAGGCCCCAGCATTTT. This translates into CASSLTPSRPQHF. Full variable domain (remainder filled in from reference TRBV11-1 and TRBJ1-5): EAEVAQSPRYKITEKSQAVAFWCDPISGHATLYWYRQILGQGPELLVQFQDESVVDDSQLPKDRFSAERLKGVDSTLKIQPAELGDSAMYLCASSLTPSRPQHFGDGTRLSIL.

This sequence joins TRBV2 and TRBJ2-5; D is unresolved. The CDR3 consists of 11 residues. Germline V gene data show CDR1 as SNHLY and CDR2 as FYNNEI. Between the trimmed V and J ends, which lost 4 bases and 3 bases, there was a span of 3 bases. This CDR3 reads CASSGKETQYF. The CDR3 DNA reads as TGTGCCAGCAGTGGTAAAGAGACCCAGTACTTC.

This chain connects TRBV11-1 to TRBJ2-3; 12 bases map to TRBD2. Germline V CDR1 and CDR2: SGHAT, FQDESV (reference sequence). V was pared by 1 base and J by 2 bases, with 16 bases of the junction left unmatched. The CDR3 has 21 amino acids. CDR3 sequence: CASSLVVTSGGLGGVTDTQYF. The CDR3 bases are TGTGCCAGCAGCTTAGTAGTGACTAGCGGGGGCCTCGGAGGTGTCACAGATACGCAGTATTTT. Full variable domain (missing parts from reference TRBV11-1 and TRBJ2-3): EAEVAQSPRYKITEKSQAVAFWCDPISGHATLYWYRQILGQGPELLVQFQDESVVDDSQLPKDRFSAERLKGVDSTLKIQPAELGDSAMYLCASSLVVTSGGLGGVTDTQYFGPGTRLTVL.

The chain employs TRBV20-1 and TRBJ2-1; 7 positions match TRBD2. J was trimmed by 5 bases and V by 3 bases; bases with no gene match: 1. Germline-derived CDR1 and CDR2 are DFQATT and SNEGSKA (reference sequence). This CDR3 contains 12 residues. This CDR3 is CSARGLNNEQFF. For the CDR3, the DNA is TGCAGTGCTAGGGGACTAAACAATGAGCAGTTCTTC.

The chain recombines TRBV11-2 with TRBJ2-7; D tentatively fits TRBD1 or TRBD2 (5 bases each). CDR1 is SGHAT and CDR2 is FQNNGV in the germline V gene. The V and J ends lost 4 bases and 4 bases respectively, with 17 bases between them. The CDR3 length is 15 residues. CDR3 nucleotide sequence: TGTGCCAGCAGCTACCTCGGGACGAGACCTTACGAGCAGTACTTC. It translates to CASSYLGTRPYEQYF.